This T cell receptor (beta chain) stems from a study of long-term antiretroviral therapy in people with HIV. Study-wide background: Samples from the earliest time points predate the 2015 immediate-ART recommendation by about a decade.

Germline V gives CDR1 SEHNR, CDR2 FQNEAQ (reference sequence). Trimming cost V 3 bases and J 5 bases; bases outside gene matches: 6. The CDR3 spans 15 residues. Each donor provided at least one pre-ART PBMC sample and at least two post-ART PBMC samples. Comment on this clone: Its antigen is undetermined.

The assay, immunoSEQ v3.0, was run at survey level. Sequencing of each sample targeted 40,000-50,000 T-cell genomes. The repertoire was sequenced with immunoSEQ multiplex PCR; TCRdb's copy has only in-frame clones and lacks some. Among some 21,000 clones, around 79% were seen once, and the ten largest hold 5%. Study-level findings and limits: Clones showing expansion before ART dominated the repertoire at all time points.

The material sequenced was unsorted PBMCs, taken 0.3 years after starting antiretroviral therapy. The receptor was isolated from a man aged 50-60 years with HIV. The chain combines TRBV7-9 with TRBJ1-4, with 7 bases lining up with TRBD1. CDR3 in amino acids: CASSFQGRGNEKLFF. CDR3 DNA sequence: TGTGCCAGCAGCTTTCAAGGCAGGGGGAATGAAAAACTGTTTTTT.